Shown below are 12 T cell receptor beta chains from a single sample sequenced in a study of T cells in Graves' hyperthyroidism and ophthalmopathy. Researchers took RNA transcripts and amplified the TCR beta CDR3 regions from them. First-round RT-PCR of the TCR CDR3 relied on the HTBI primer set. One entry per CDR3 protein results from TCRdb running MiXCR on the multiplex PCR reads. The sample records about 640,000 distinct CDR3 sequences, more than 14% being singletons. The material sequenced was blood. These receptors all stem from a woman in her 50s with Graves' ophthalmopathy.

This clonotype has at least ten counts. The CDR3 DNA reads TGTGCCAGCAGATCGAACAGGATGAACACTGAAGCTTTCTTT. It is translated as CASRSNRMNTEAFF. The J gene is TRBJ1-1, the V gene TRBV6-1; D is possibly TRBD1 (5 bases). Germline lookup yields CDR1 MNHNS and CDR2 SASEGT. This CDR3 has 14 residues. Trimming shortened V by 6 bases and J by 0 bases, and 11 bases separated the two germline ends.

This clonotype was seen more than once but under ten times. This sequence joins TRBV29-1 and TRBJ2-1; D is possibly TRBD2 (6 bases). This CDR3 has 12 residues. CDR1 and CDR2 (germline): SQVTM, ANQGSEA. V was shortened by 3 bases and J by 10 bases, with 13 bases between the two germline ends. The DNA of the CDR3 is TGCAGCGTTGATAAGCGGGTGGGGGAGCAGTTCTTC. This codes for CSVDKRVGEQFF.

V and J are TRBV3-1 and TRBJ2-7; D is possibly TRBD2 (6 bases). Trimming shortened V by 4 bases and J by 9 bases, and 19 bases separated the two germline ends. The germline CDR1 and CDR2 sequences are LGHDT and YNNKEL (reference sequence). There are 14 residues in the CDR3. The CDR3 region is CASSPGTSSFGQYF. CDR3 in DNA: TGTGCCAGCAGCCCCGGGACTTCCTCTTTCGGGCAGTACTTC.

To note about this clonotype: This sequence may be a read error, since a much larger clone differs from it by one base. This is likely a read error, given that the CDR3 carries no conserved phenylalanine or tryptophan at its end. The chain is built from TRBV12-3 or TRBV12-4 and TRBJ1-2; the D is unclear. The V and J ends lost 5 bases and 4 bases respectively, with 11 bases between them. This CDR3 is 13 amino acids long. CDR3 nucleotides: TGTGCCAGCAGTGAGCCGGGCCGCTATGGCTACACCCTC. Translating it yields CASSEPGRYGYTL.

The chain combines TRBV20-1 with TRBJ2-3; 9 bases are a match to TRBD2. CDR3 length equals 14 residues. Germline CDR1 and CDR2: DFQATT and SNEGSKA (reference sequence). The junction had 2 bases not matched to a gene; V was cut back by 3 bases and J by 1 base. The CDR3 coding sequence is TGCAGTGCTAGTAGGACTAGCGGCACAGATACGCAGTATTTT. Its protein is CSASRTSGTDTQYF.

This clonotype was recorded many times. V and J are TRBV6-2 or TRBV6-3 and TRBJ2-1, with TRBD2 matching over 7 bases. CDR1 MNHEY and CDR2 SVGEGT come from the germline V gene. The CDR3 spans 15 residues. Trimming cost V 11 bases and J 3 bases; bases outside gene matches: 13. The CDR3 DNA follows: TGTGCCTCCCAAGGTTGGGGACTACTCTACAATGAGCAGTTCTTC. It yields the protein CASQGWGLLYNEQFF.

This clonotype was recorded at least ten times. V is TRBV2 and J is TRBJ2-2; D is perhaps TRBD1 (6 bases). From germline, CDR1 is SNHLY and CDR2 FYNNEI. The V and J ends lost 6 bases and 4 bases respectively, with 9 bases between them. This CDR3 is built from 13 residues. CDR3 nucleotide sequence: TGTGCCAGCAGACAGGGTGGCACCGGGGAGCTGTTTTTT. Translating gives CASRQGGTGELFF.

This clonotype was seen at least ten times. V and J are TRBV7-8 and TRBJ1-2, with TRBD1 identical over 10 bases. The CDR3 sequence is 15 residues long. The J segment lost 4 bases and the V segment lost 1 base, leaving 3 bases of the junction unmatched. CDR1 and CDR2 (germline): SGHVS, FQNEAQ. CDR3 sequence (DNA): TGTGCCAGCAGCTTAGGGCGGACAGGGGGCTATGGCTACACCTTC. This translates into CASSLGRTGGYGYTF.

The J gene is TRBJ2-1, the V gene TRBV28, with TRBD1 matching 9 bases. V was pared by 6 bases and J by 8 bases, with 8 bases of the junction left unmatched. CDR3 length: 14 residues. The V gene's germline CDR1 is MDHEN and CDR2 SYDVKM. The CDR3 region has the DNA TGTGCCAGCAGACTGGACAGGGGTTTCCATGAGCAGTTCTTC. Residues: CASRLDRGFHEQFF.

Comment on this clonotype: A much larger clone is a single base away; this may be a read error. The J gene is TRBJ2-7, the V gene TRBV7-9; unclear D gene. The CDR3 sequence is 15 residues long. V was clipped by 5 bases and J by 1 base, with 15 bases between them. Germline V CDR1 and CDR2: SEHNR, FQNEAQ (reference sequence). The CDR3 reads CASSLYQENSYEQYF. CDR3 nucleotide sequence: TGTGCCAGCAGCCTTTATCAGGAGAATTCCTACGAGCAGTACTTC.

At least ten counts were recorded for this clonotype. The chain uses TRBV10-3 and TRBJ1-2; 7 positions match TRBD1. The CDR3 contains 15 residues. Germline V gene lookup returns CDR1 ENHRY and CDR2 SYGVKD. Trimming removed 10 bases from V and 4 bases from J; junction bases left unmatched: 15. CDR3: CATFRTGRDAYGYTF. CDR3 DNA sequence: TGTGCCACCTTCCGGACAGGAAGGGACGCCTATGGCTACACCTTC.

J is TRBJ2-7 and V is TRBV27, with D tentatively TRBD1 or TRBD2 (6 bases each). Germline V CDR1 and CDR2: MNHEY, SMNVEV (reference sequence). The V and J ends lost 6 bases and 3 bases respectively, with 21 bases between them. This CDR3 has 16 residues. The CDR3 spells CASSSIRGELVYEQYF. In DNA form, the CDR3 reads TGTGCCAGCAGCTCTATAAGGGGGGAATTGGTCTACGAGCAGTACTTC.